This T cell receptor (beta chain) was sequenced in a study of blood T cell repertoires in COVID-19. Only in-frame clones appear in the TCRdb table, and some are missing; sequencing was by immunoSEQ multiplex PCR. The table shows about 240,000 clones, with 70% to 90% occurring only once. Sequencing was carried out using PBMCs or T cells enriched from blood (not recorded which). The receptor was derived from a woman between 35 and 50 years old with acute COVID-19.

The DNA for the CDR3 is TGTGCCAGCAGTCCCGGGACAGCTCGGGGTCCCCAGTACTTC. Its translation: CASSPGTARGPQYF. The chain carries TRBV27 and TRBJ2-5; TRBD1 aligns across 7 bases. The V gene's germline CDR1 is MNHEY and CDR2 SMNVEV (reference sequence). This CDR3 comprises 14 residues. With V trimmed by 5 bases and J by 9 bases, 12 bases remained unmatched.